This entry concerns a single T cell receptor beta chain. TCRdb's copy holds only in-frame clones and misses some; the assay was immunoSEQ multiplex PCR. This sample yields about 66,000 clones, of which approximately 80% are seen a single time; under 8% belongs to the top ten. This sample stems from a study of blood T cell repertoires in COVID-19. Overall study: COVID-19 samples from acute and convalescent phases originated in the United States, Italy and Spain.

The J segment lost 2 bases and the V segment lost 5 bases, leaving 10 bases of the junction unmatched. Per germline, CDR1 LNHDA and CDR2 SQIVND (reference sequence). The CDR3 totals 17 residues. This receptor was identified in a man aged 55-75 years with acute or convalescent COVID-19. Sequences were obtained from peripheral blood. The genes are TRBV19 and TRBJ2-2, with TRBD1 identical over 8 bases. This chain's CDR3 is CASSAYSGGGNTGELFF. CDR3 nucleotide sequence: TGTGCCAGTAGTGCATATTCAGGGGGCGGAAACACCGGGGAGCTGTTTTTT.